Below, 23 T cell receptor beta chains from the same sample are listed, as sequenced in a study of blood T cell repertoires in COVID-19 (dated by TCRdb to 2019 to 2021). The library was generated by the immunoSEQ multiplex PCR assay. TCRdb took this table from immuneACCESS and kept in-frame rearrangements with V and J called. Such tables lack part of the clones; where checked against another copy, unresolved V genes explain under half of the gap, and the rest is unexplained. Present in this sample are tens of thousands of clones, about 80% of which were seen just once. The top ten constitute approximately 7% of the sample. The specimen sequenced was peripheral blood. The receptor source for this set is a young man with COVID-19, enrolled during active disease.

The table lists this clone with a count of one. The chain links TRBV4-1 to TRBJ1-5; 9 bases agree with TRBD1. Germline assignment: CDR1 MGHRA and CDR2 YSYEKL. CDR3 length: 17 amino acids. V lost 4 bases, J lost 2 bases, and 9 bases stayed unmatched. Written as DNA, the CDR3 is TGCGCCAGCAGCCGCCTTCAGGGGGACAGGGGCAATCAGCCCCAGCATTTT. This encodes CASSRLQGDRGNQPQHF.

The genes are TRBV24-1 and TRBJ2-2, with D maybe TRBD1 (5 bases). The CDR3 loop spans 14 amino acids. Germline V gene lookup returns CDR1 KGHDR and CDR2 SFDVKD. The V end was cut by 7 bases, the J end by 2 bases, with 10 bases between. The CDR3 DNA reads TGTGCCACCAGAGGACAAGGAAACACCGGGGAGCTGTTTTTT. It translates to CATRGQGNTGELFF.

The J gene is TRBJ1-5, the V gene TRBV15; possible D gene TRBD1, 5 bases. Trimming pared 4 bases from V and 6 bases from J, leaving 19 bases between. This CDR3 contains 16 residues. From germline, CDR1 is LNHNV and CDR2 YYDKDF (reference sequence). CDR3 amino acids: CATSTIGRAGSQPQHF. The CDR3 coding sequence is TGTGCCACCAGCACAATTGGGAGGGCAGGGAGTCAGCCCCAGCATTTT.

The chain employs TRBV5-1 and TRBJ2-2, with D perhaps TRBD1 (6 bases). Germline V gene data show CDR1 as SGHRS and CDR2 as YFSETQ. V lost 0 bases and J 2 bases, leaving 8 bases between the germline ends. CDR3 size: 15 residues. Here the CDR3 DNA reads TGCGCCAGCAGCTTGGCCAGGGGAAACACCGGGGAGCTGTTTTTT. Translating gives CASSLARGNTGELFF.

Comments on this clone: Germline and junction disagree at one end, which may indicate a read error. The DNA for the CDR3 is TGCACCAGCAGCCTGAACCGGGAGCAGTACTTC. Translated, it gives CTSSLNREQYF. V is TRBV10-2 and J is TRBJ2-7, with D hard to call. Germline V gene lookup returns CDR1 WSHSY and CDR2 SAAADI. The CDR3 is 11 residues long.

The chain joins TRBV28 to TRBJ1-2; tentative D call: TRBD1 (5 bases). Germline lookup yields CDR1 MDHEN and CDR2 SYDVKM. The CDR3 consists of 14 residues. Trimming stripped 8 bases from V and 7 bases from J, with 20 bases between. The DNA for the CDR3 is TGTGCCAGCTCGCCTAGGGGCAGCATCTTTGGCTACACCTTC. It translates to CASSPRGSIFGYTF.

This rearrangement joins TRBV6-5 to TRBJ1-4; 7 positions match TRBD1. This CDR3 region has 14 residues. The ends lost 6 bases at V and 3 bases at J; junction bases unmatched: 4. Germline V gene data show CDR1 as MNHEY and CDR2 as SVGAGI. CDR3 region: CASRKGQSNEKLFF. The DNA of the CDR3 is TGTGCCAGCAGAAAGGGACAGTCTAATGAAAAACTGTTTTTT.

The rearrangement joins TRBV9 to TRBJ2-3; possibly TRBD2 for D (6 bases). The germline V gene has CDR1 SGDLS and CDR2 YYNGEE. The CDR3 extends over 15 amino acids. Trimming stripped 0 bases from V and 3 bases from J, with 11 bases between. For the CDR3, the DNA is TGTGCCAGCAGCGTAGTCGGGGGAGCGACAGATACGCAGTATTTT. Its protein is CASSVVGGATDTQYF. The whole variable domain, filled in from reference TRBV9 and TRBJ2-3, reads DSGVTQTPKHLITATGQRVTLRCSPRSGDLSVYWYQQSLDQGLQFLIQYYNGEERAKGNILERFSAQQFPDLHSELNLSSLELGDSALYFCASSVVGGATDTQYFGPGTRLTVL.

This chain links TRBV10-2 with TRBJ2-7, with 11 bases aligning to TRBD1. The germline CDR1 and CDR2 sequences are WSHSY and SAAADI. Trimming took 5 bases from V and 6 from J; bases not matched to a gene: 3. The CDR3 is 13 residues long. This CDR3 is CASSQGQGGEQYF. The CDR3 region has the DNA TGCGCCAGCAGTCAGGGACAGGGGGGCGAGCAGTACTTC.

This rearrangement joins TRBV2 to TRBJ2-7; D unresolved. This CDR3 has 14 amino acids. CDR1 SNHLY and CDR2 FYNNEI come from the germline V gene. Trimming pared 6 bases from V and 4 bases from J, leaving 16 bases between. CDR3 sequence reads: CASSLLEQKYEQYF. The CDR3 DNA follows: TGTGCCAGCAGCCTTCTCGAACAGAAGTACGAGCAGTACTTC.

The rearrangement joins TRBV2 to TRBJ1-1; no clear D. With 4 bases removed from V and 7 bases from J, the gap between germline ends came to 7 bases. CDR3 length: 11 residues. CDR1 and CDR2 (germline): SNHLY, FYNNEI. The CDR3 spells CASSGGDEAFF. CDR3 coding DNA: TGTGCCAGCAGTGGTGGAGATGAAGCTTTCTTT.

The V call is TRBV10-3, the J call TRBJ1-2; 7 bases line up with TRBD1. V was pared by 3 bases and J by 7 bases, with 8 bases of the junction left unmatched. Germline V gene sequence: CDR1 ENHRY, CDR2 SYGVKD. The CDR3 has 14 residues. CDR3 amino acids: CAISEGTESSGYTF. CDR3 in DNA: TGTGCCATCAGTGAAGGGACAGAGAGTTCTGGCTACACCTTC.

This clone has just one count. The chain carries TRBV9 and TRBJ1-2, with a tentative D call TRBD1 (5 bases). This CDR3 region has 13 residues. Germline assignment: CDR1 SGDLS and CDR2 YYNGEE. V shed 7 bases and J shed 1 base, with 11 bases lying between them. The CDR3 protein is CASSGRLNYGYTF. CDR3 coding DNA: TGTGCCAGCTCAGGGCGACTTAACTATGGCTACACCTTC.

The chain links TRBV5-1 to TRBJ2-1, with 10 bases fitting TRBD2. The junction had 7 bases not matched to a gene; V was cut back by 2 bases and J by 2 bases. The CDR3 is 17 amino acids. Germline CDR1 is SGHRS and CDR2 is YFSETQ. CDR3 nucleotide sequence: TGCGCCAGCAGCTTCTCACTCACTAGCGGGACCTACAATGAGCAGTTCTTC. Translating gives CASSFSLTSGTYNEQFF.

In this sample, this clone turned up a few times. The CDR3 is CASSESGARDTQYF. The CDR3 DNA reads as TGTGCCAGCAGCGAAAGTGGGGCCAGGGATACGCAGTATTTT. V and J are TRBV9 and TRBJ2-3; D possibly corresponds to TRBD1 (5 bases). The CDR3 spans 14 residues. Germline CDR1 and CDR2: SGDLS and YYNGEE. Trimming took 3 bases from V and 6 from J, leaving 14 bases between them.

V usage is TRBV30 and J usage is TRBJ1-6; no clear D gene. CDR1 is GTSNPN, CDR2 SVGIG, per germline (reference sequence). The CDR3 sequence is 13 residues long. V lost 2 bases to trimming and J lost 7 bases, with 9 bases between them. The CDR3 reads CAWSTAGNSPLHF. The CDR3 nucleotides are TGTGCCTGGAGTACGGCGGGGAATTCACCCCTCCACTTT.

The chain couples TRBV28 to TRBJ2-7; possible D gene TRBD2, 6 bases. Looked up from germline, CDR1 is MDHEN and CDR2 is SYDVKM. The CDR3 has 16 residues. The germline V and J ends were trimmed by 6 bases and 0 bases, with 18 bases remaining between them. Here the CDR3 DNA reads TGTGCCAGCAGCAACGCCGGGACTTCCCTCTCCTACGAGCAGTACTTC. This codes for CASSNAGTSLSYEQYF.

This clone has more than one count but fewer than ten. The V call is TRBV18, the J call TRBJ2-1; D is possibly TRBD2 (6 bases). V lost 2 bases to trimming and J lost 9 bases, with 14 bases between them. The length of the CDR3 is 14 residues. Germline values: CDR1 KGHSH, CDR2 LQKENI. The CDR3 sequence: CASSPRDSAGEQFF. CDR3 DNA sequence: TGTGCCAGCTCACCAAGGGACTCCGCCGGTGAGCAGTTCTTC.

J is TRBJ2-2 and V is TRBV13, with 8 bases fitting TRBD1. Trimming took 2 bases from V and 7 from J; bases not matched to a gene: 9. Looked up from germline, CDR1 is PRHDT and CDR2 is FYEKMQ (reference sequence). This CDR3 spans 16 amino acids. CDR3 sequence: CASSLFPGGAGGELFF. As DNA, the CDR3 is TGTGCCAGCAGCTTATTTCCAGGGGGCGCGGGCGGGGAGCTGTTTTTT.

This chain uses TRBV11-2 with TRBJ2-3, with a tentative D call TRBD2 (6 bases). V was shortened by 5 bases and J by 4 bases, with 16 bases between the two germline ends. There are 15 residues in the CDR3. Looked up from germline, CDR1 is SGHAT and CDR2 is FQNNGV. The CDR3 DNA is TGTGCCAGCAGCGCCCGACCGGGGGTGGCAGATACGCAGTATTTT. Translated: CASSARPGVADTQYF.

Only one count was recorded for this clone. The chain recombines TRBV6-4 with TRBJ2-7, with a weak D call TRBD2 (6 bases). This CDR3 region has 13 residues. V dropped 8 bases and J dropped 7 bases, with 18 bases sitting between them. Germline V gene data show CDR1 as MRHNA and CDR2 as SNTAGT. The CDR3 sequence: CASPGTSPLEQYF. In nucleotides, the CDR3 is TGTGCCAGCCCCGGGACTTCGCCTCTTGAGCAGTACTTC.

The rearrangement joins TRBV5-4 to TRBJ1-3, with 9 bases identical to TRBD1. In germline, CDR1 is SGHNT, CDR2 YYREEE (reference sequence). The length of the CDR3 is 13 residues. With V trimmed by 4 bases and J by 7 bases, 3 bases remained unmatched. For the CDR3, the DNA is TGTGCCAGCAGCCTAGACAGGGGGAACACCATATATTTT. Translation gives CASSLDRGNTIYF. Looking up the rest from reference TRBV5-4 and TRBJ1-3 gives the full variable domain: ETGVTQSPTHLIKTRGQQVTLRCSSQSGHNTVSWYQQALGQGPQFIFQYYREEENGRGNFPPRFSGLQFPNYSSELNVNALELDDSALYLCASSLDRGNTIYFGEGSWLTVV.

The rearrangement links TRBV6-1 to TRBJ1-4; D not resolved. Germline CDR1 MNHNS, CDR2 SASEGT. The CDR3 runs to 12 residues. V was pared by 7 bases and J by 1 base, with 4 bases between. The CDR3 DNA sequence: TGTGCCAGCATGAGAACTAATGAAAAACTGTTTTTT. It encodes CASMRTNEKLFF.